The 26 T cell receptor beta chains below come from one sample, sequenced in a study of glioma-infiltrating T cells. The iRepertoire nested amplicon-rescue multiplex PCR amplified TCR alpha and beta CDR3s from RNA. TCRdb used MiXCR to reprocess the multiplex PCR reads, holding one entry per CDR3 protein. Among roughly 20,000 distinct CDR3 sequences listed, around 23% were seen once. The sample consisted of glioma tissue, nonneoplastic brain tissue, or PBMCs (not recorded which). Source of these receptors: a human donor with low-grade glioma or glioblastoma, undergoing nonglioma brain surgery, or in good health (not recorded which).

This clonotype was seen repeatedly, ten times or more. The chain links TRBV20-1 to TRBJ2-1; TRBD1 aligns across 9 bases. The length of the CDR3 is 16 residues. With V trimmed by 3 bases and J by 6 bases, 12 bases remained unmatched. CDR1 is DFQATT and CDR2 is SNEGSKA in the germline V gene (reference sequence). The CDR3 DNA reads as TGCAGTGCTAGTGGACAGGGGCGCAGGAGATTCAATGAGCAGTTCTTC. It translates to CSASGQGRRRFNEQFF.

In its sample, this clonotype was seen many times. The chain couples TRBV20-1 to TRBJ1-5; possibly TRBD1 for D (6 bases). The CDR3 has 16 amino acids. CDR1 and CDR2 from the germline V gene are DFQATT and SNEGSKA (reference sequence). The V gene lost 7 bases and the J gene lost 6 bases, with 25 bases spanning the gap. The DNA for the CDR3 is TGCAGTGGCACAAGGGCAGGGGAATTGTCTCGTCAGCCCCAGCATTTT. Amino acids: CSGTRAGELSRQPQHF.

The rearrangement uses TRBV4-1 and TRBJ1-1; TRBD1 is a possible D gene (5 bases). The CDR3 is 14 residues long. CDR1 and CDR2 from the germline V gene are MGHRA and YSYEKL. Trimming left V 0 bases short and J 3 bases short, with 8 bases between. The CDR3 protein is CASSQEQGHTEAFF. DNA of the CDR3: TGCGCCAGCAGCCAAGAGCAGGGCCACACTGAAGCTTTCTTT.

The chain links TRBV27 to TRBJ2-2, with 7 positions matching TRBD1. CDR1 is MNHEY, CDR2 SMNVEV, per germline (reference sequence). V dropped 5 bases and J dropped 8; count of bases not matched to a gene: 2. The CDR3 runs to 12 residues. CDR3 in DNA: TGTGCCAGCAGTCCCAGGGGGGGGGAGCTGTTTTTT. The encoded protein is CASSPRGGELFF.

About this clonotype: A much bigger clone sits one base away, suggesting this may be a read error. The chain links TRBV4-1 to TRBJ2-3, with no clear D. The germline V gene has CDR1 MGHRA and CDR2 YSYEKL. V was pared by 3 bases and J by 2 bases, with 6 bases between. CDR3 length: 13 amino acids. CDR3 region: CASSHRHTDTQYF. The CDR3 coding sequence is TGCGCCAGCAGCCATCGCCACACAGATACGCAGTATTTT.

This clonotype was detected a few times. This may arise from a read error, as a much more abundant clone is one base away. V is TRBV7-2 and J is TRBJ2-1; D remains unclear. Germline V gives CDR1 SGHTA, CDR2 FQGNSA. The CDR3 runs 11 residues. CDR3: CARSDHNEQFF. DNA of the CDR3: TGTGCCCGCAGCGACCACAATGAGCAGTTCTTC.

This clonotype showed up just a few times. The chain has TRBV2 and TRBJ1-6; 7 nucleotides align to TRBD1. This CDR3 is built from 14 residues. After removal of 4 bases from V and 10 bases from J, the junction contained 7 bases not matched to a gene. Looked up from germline, CDR1 is SNHLY and CDR2 is FYNNEI. CDR3 in DNA: TGTGCCAGCAGTGTTACCAGGGGGAGATCACCCCTCCACTTT. Protein sequence: CASSVTRGRSPLHF.

To note about this clonotype: One end of the junction does not line up with germline, which may come from a read error. This chain uses TRBV2 with TRBJ1-1; perhaps TRBD1 as D (5 bases). The CDR3 has 13 amino acids. Germline CDR1 and CDR2: SNHLY and FYNNEI. The CDR3, as DNA: TGTGCCAGCTCCAGGGATAAGAACACTAAAGCTTTCTTT. It codes for CASSRDKNTKAFF.

The J gene is TRBJ2-3, the V gene TRBV5-1; no firm D call. Trimming shortened V by 4 bases and J by 0 bases, and 15 bases separated the two germline ends. The CDR3 is made up of 16 amino acids. Per the germline V gene, CDR1 is SGHRS and CDR2 is YFSETQ. CDR3 amino acids: CASSVQHGSSTDTQYF. The CDR3, as DNA: TGCGCCAGCAGCGTACAGCACGGGTCTAGCACAGATACGCAGTATTTT.

This clonotype was recorded many times. The chain couples TRBV4-1 to TRBJ1-5; weak D call: TRBD1 (5 bases). Germline CDR1 and CDR2: MGHRA and YSYEKL. V was clipped by 5 bases and J by 4 bases, with 12 bases between them. The CDR3 loop spans 14 amino acids. CDR3 amino acids: CASSTGHQNQPQHF. For the CDR3, the DNA is TGCGCCAGCAGCACCGGACACCAGAATCAGCCCCAGCATTTT.

The chain couples TRBV4-3 to TRBJ2-2; TRBD2 might be the D (5 bases). This CDR3 comprises 16 residues. Trimming cost V 2 bases and J 6 bases, with 16 bases left between them. CDR1 and CDR2 from the germline V gene are LGHNA and YSLEER. The CDR3 loop is CASSQFSRTGAGELFF. CDR3 sequence (DNA): TGCGCCAGCAGCCAATTTTCCCGGACCGGGGCCGGGGAGCTGTTTTTT.

The genes are TRBV19 and TRBJ1-5, with 10 bases fitting TRBD1. Germline V gene sequence: CDR1 LNHDA, CDR2 SQIVND (reference sequence). The CDR3 loop spans 14 amino acids. V was clipped by 4 bases and J by 6 bases; unmatched bases: 3. CDR3 sequence: CASSTTGGGQPQHF. The CDR3, as DNA: TGTGCCAGTAGTACGACAGGGGGCGGTCAGCCCCAGCATTTT.

This clonotype was seen a few times. This chain uses TRBV3-1 with TRBJ2-2; no firm D call. The germline gives CDR1 LGHDT, CDR2 YNNKEL (reference sequence). This CDR3 has 16 residues. Trimming stripped 4 bases from V and 4 bases from J, with 16 bases between. This chain's CDR3 is CASSPTQIRGTGELFF. The CDR3 DNA reads TGTGCCAGCAGCCCGACTCAAATCCGTGGCACCGGGGAGCTGTTTTTT.

Remarks on this clonotype: A much larger clone is a single base away; this may be a read error. V gene TRBV20-1 combines with J gene TRBJ1-1; the D gene is possibly TRBD1 (6 bases). CDR3 size: 12 residues. The germline CDR1 and CDR2 sequences are DFQATT and SNEGSKA (reference sequence). The DNA of the CDR3 is TGCAGTGCTAGTAGGGGGAACACTGAAGCTCTCTTT. This translates into CSASRGNTEALF.

The rearrangement links TRBV6-2 or TRBV6-3 to TRBJ2-1; TRBD1 aligns across 7 bases. The CDR3 has 15 residues. J lost 4 bases, V lost 6 bases, and 9 bases had no gene match. From germline, CDR1 is MNHEY and CDR2 SVGEGT. In DNA form, the CDR3 reads TGTGCCAGCAGGGACGAAGACAGGGTATACAATGAGCAGTTCTTC. It translates to CASRDEDRVYNEQFF.

This clonotype was seen repeatedly, ten times or more. This chain connects TRBV27 to TRBJ2-5, with D tentatively TRBD2 (5 bases). Germline assignment: CDR1 MNHEY and CDR2 SMNVEV (reference sequence). The CDR3 covers 12 residues. The ends were cut back, 6 bases at V and 7 bases at J, with 12 bases in the middle. This chain's CDR3 is CASSSPEGTQYF. As DNA, the CDR3 is TGTGCCAGCAGCAGCCCCGAGGGGACCCAGTACTTC.

This clonotype was detected ten times or more. This rearrangement joins TRBV20-1 to TRBJ1-1; a weak D match, TRBD1 (5 bases). The CDR3 extends over 12 amino acids. V lost 7 bases, J lost 1 base, and 10 bases lay in between. Germline V gene sequence: CDR1 DFQATT, CDR2 SNEGSKA (reference sequence). The CDR3 DNA reads TGCAGTGTCCGAAGGGGGAACACTGAAGCTTTCTTT. This codes for CSVRRGNTEAFF.

Concerning this clonotype: This could be a read error, since a much larger clone is one nucleotide away. Written as DNA, the CDR3 is TGTGCCAGCAGCCAAGATTGGACCCCAACCGTGGCCCAGCATTTT. Encoded protein: CASSQDWTPTVAQHF. The chain has TRBV4-2 and TRBJ1-5; D is unresolved. With 0 bases removed from V and 11 bases from J, the gap between germline ends came to 17 bases. The CDR3 loop spans 15 amino acids. Germline V gene data show CDR1 as LGHNA and CDR2 as YNFKEQ.

The chain recombines TRBV7-3 with TRBJ2-3; TRBD2 matches at 9 bases. Germline CDR1 is SGHTA and CDR2 is FQGTGA. Germline trimming cut 3 bases from V and 4 bases from J; bases unmatched to any gene: 5. This CDR3 is built from 15 residues. The CDR3 region has the DNA TGTGCCAGCAGCTTTAGCGGGGGTCTGTCAGATACGCAGTATTTT. Translation gives CASSFSGGLSDTQYF.

This clonotype was recorded at least ten times. CDR3 sequence reads: CSAERTGEETQYF. The CDR3 bases are TGCAGTGCCGAAAGGACAGGTGAAGAGACCCAGTACTTC. The chain couples TRBV20-1 to TRBJ2-5; 7 bases are shared with TRBD1. The germline CDR1 and CDR2 sequences are DFQATT and SNEGSKA (reference sequence). This CDR3 spans 13 amino acids. With V trimmed by 6 bases and J by 3 bases, 7 bases remained unmatched.

The chain employs TRBV4-1 and TRBJ2-1; D perhaps matches TRBD2 (5 bases). The V and J ends lost 1 base and 7 bases respectively, with 11 bases between them. This CDR3 is 14 amino acids long. CDR1 is MGHRA, CDR2 YSYEKL, per germline. Here the CDR3 reads CASSQVNRENEQFF. The CDR3 DNA is TGCGCCAGCAGCCAAGTTAATAGGGAGAATGAGCAGTTCTTC.

The chain joins TRBV7-6 to TRBJ1-3; TRBD1 matches at 9 bases. Germline assignment: CDR1 SGHVS and CDR2 FNYEAQ. Trimming took 3 bases from V and 4 from J; bases not matched to a gene: 4. The CDR3 is made up of 15 amino acids. The CDR3 is CASSFGQGRGNTIYF. The CDR3 DNA is TGTGCCAGCAGCTTCGGACAGGGGAGAGGAAACACCATATATTTT. The whole variable domain, filled in from reference TRBV7-6 and TRBJ1-3, reads GAGVSQSPRYKVTKRGQDVALRCDPISGHVSLYWYRQALGQGPEFLTYFNYEAQQDKSGLPNDRFSAERPEGSISTLTIQRTEQRDSAMYRCASSFGQGRGNTIYFGEGSWLTVV.

This clonotype occurred a few times. The chain couples TRBV7-9 to TRBJ2-4; D ambiguous. This CDR3 is built from 12 residues. CDR1 and CDR2 from the germline V gene are SEHNR and FQNEAQ (reference sequence). V was trimmed by 1 base and J by 9 bases, leaving 7 bases between them. CDR3 residues: CASSLEVGIQYF. Here the CDR3 DNA reads TGTGCCAGCAGCTTAGAAGTCGGCATTCAGTACTTC.

This clonotype showed up just a few times. In DNA form, the CDR3 reads TGTGCCAGCAGTGAAGGACCGAAGAAAACAGGGATATATTCACCCCTCCACTTT. Encoded protein: CASSEGPKKTGIYSPLHF. This rearrangement joins TRBV2 to TRBJ1-6; D is perhaps TRBD1 (6 bases). The CDR3 spans 18 residues. CDR1 is SNHLY and CDR2 is FYNNEI in the germline V gene. V was shortened by 1 base and J by 8 bases, with 21 bases between the two germline ends. Filled out from reference TRBV2 and TRBJ1-6, the complete variable domain reads EPEVTQTPSHQVTQMGQEVILRCVPISNHLYFYWYRQILGQKVEFLVSFYNNEISEKSEIFDDQFSVERPDGSNFTLKIRSTKLEDSAMYFCASSEGPKKTGIYSPLHFGNGTRLTVT.

This clonotype was observed at least ten times. The chain is built from TRBV6-1 and TRBJ2-1; TRBD2 matches 8 bases. J lost 5 bases, V lost 5 bases, and 14 bases had no gene match. The CDR3 is made up of 17 amino acids. The germline V gene encodes CDR1 MNHNS and CDR2 SASEGT. The CDR3, as DNA: TGTGCCAGCAGTTCCACCTGGGCCAGCGGGGGAGACAATGAGCAGTTCTTC. The encoded protein is CASSSTWASGGDNEQFF.

This clonotype was found many times. The rearrangement joins TRBV6-6 to TRBJ2-5; a possible D gene is TRBD2 (5 bases). The CDR3 runs to 14 residues. Germline CDR1 reads MNHNY; CDR2 reads SVGAGI (reference sequence). Trimming took 0 bases from V and 7 from J, leaving 12 bases between them. The CDR3 sequence is CASSYSMSEGTQYF. The CDR3, as DNA: TGTGCCAGCAGTTACTCGATGTCCGAGGGGACCCAGTACTTC.